This paragraph reports one TCR beta chain. The sample comes from a study of cytomegalovirus exposure and HLA in healthy donors. PCR amplification relied on 60 Vbeta primers (plus 13 Jbeta primers). Generated by immunoSEQ multiplex PCR, the TCRdb table keeps only in-frame clones and is missing some. The sample has fewer than 200,000 clones; 79% are singletons. The CDR3 consists of 13 residues. Germline V gives CDR1 SGHTA, CDR2 FQGNSA. Trimming at V came to 6 bases and at J to 4 bases, leaving 5 bases not matched to a gene. Sequences were obtained from PBMCs. The V call is TRBV7-2, the J call TRBJ2-7; 8 bases are shared with TRBD2. The TCR comes from a man in his forties or fifties in good health and CMV-seronegative. The CDR3 sequence: CASSLAGRYEQYF. CDR3 nucleotides: TGTGCCAGCAGTCTAGCGGGTCGGTACGAGCAGTACTTC.